These T cell receptor beta chains were read from a single sample in a study of blood T cell repertoires in COVID-19. The data were produced by immunoSEQ multiplex PCR, yet TCRdb's version contains in-frame clones alone and is incomplete. The sample carries some 230,000 clones, roughly 80% recorded once. Sequenced: peripheral blood. These receptor sequences come from a woman at least 80 years old with COVID-19, enrolled during active disease. CDR3s include the opening cysteine and the closing phenylalanine or tryptophan. The D gene is left open where the match is weak. Clone size is not always given. Where it is, it says once, few, many or a class for expanded clones.

d_call	v_call	clone_size	j_call	cdr3_nt	cdr3_aa
TRBD1	TRBV6-5	-	TRBJ2-7	TGTGCCAGCAGTTACGAGGGCAGGGGGCGCGACGAGCAGTACTTC	CASSYEGRGRDEQYF
TRBD2	TRBV7-2	-	TRBJ2-5	TGTGCCAGCAGCTTGGGGGGGACTAGCGGTAAGAAGACCCAGTACTTC	CASSLGGTSGKKTQYF
TRBD1	TRBV7-6	-	TRBJ1-5	TGTGCCAGCAGCGCCCAGACAGGGGGGGATCAGCCCCAGCATTTT	CASSAQTGGDQPQHF
-	TRBV29-1	-	TRBJ1-1	TGCAGCGTACAGGGCACTGAAGCTTTCTTT	CSVQGTEAFF
-	TRBV7-9	once	TRBJ2-2	TGTGCCAGCAGCTTAACGGGCCGCCCAGGGCCCCTAAGGACCGGGGAGCTGTTTTTT	CASSLTGRPGPLRTGELFF
-	TRBV6-2/TRBV6-3	-	TRBJ1-4	TGTGCCAGCAGTTCAGCGCAGGAGGGAAAACTGTTTTTT	CASSSAQEGKLFF
-	TRBV18	-	TRBJ2-6	TGTGCCAGCTCACCGGGACTGGCTGGGGCCAACGTCCTGACTTTC	CASSPGLAGANVLTF
TRBD2	TRBV18	-	TRBJ2-1	TGTGCCAGCTCACCACTCCCGGCTAGCGGGAGAGGAAATGAGCAGTTCTTC	CASSPLPASGRGNEQFF
TRBD1	TRBV19	few	TRBJ1-4	TGTGCCAGTACCCTCGGGACAGGGAGGTCCCTATACGAAAAACTGTTTTTT	CASTLGTGRSLYEKLFF
TRBD1	TRBV27	-	TRBJ2-2	TGTGCCAGCAGTTGGACAGGGTTCACCGGGGAGCTGTTTTTT	CASSWTGFTGELFF
TRBD2	TRBV6-2/TRBV6-3	-	TRBJ2-7	TGTGCCAGCAGTTACCCTTTAGCGGGAGGGCCGCTCGAGCAGTACTTC	CASSYPLAGGPLEQYF
-	TRBV5-1	once	TRBJ2-7	TGCGCCAGCAGCTTGGGACAGATCCCTTACGAGCAGTACTTC	CASSLGQIPYEQYF
-	TRBV3-1/TRBV3-2	-	TRBJ2-1	TGTGCCAGCAGCCAAGATGGGCGTGAGCAGTTCTTC	CASSQDGREQFF
-	TRBV5-1	-	TRBJ1-6	TGCGCCAGCAGCTTGTCGGGAATAACGCTTTCACCCCTCCACTTT	CASSLSGITLSPLHF
-	TRBV30	once	TRBJ2-5	TGTGCCTGGACGCGGGGAACCTCCTCGGAGACCCAGTACTTC	CAWTRGTSSETQYF
-	TRBV21-1	-	TRBJ1-6	TGTGCCAGCAGCAAAGCTGACAGGAGCTCCTATAATTCACCCCTCCACTTT	CASSKADRSSYNSPLHF
-	TRBV7-2	-	TRBJ2-5	TGTGCCAGCAGCTTATACAGGCAAGAGACCCAGTACTTC	CASSLYRQETQYF
TRBD1	TRBV3-1/TRBV3-2	few	TRBJ1-1	TGTGCCAGCAGCCCCTGGACAGGGAACACTGAAGCTTTCTTT	CASSPWTGNTEAFF
-	TRBV7-2	-	TRBJ2-5	TGTGCCAGCAGCTTCCTCCAGGGGGAGACCCAGTACTTC	CASSFLQGETQYF
-	TRBV5-4	-	TRBJ2-2	TGTGCCAGCAGCTTTGGTAGCTCGAACACCGGGGAGCTGTTTTTT	CASSFGSSNTGELFF
TRBD2	TRBV7-9	-	TRBJ2-3	TGTGCCAGCAGCCTCAGTCCCGGGAGCGGGGAGTTGACAGATACGCAGTATTTT	CASSLSPGSGELTDTQYF
TRBD1	TRBV2	-	TRBJ1-5	TGTGCCAGCAGCCGGACAGGGTTGGAGCCCCAGCATTTT	CASSRTGLEPQHF
-	TRBV7-2	-	TRBJ2-2	TGTGCCAGCAGCTTAGTTCCCTTACTAAACACCGGGGAGCTGTTTTTT	CASSLVPLLNTGELFF
-	TRBV6-1	-	TRBJ2-1	TGTGCCAGCAGTGAAGGTTCATTAGCGAGGAATGAGCAGTTCTTC	CASSEGSLARNEQFF
-	TRBV7-8	-	TRBJ1-3	TGTGCCAGCAGCTTAGCGCTCACAGCTGGAAACACCATATATTTT	CASSLALTAGNTIYF
-	TRBV9	-	TRBJ2-1	TGTGCCAGCAGCGTAAGAGCTCAAACAGGTTTTTACAATGAGCAGTTCTTC	CASSVRAQTGFYNEQFF
-	TRBV11-3	-	TRBJ2-3	TGTGCCAGCGCCCTCGGGGGGCGCATCGGCACAGATACGCAGTATTTT	CASALGGRIGTDTQYF
-	TRBV4-1	-	TRBJ2-1	TGCGCCAGCAGCCAAGCCGGGGCAGGGGGGAATGAGCAGTTCTTC	CASSQAGAGGNEQFF
-	TRBV7-9	-	TRBJ1-1	TGTGCCAGCAGCTTAGGCACAGCAAGGACTGAAGCTTTCTTT	CASSLGTARTEAFF
TRBD1	TRBV6-2/TRBV6-3	-	TRBJ1-2	TGTGCCAGCAGCCCACAGGGGGCAGGCTATGGCTACACCTTC	CASSPQGAGYGYTF